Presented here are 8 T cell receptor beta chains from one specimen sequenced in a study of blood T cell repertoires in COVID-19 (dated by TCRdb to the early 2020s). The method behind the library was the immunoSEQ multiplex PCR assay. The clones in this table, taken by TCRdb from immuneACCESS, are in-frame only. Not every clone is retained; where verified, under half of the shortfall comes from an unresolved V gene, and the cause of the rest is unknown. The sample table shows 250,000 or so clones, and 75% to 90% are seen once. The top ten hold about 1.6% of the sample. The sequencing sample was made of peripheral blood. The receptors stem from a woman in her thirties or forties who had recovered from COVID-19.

The CDR3 DNA reads as TGTGCCAGCACTTCAGGCAGAGAGCAGTACTTC. Its protein product is CASTSGREQYF. V and J are TRBV27 and TRBJ2-7, with no clear D. V was cut by 7 bases and J by 7 bases, with 11 bases left in between. CDR3 size: 11 residues. Germline CDR1 and CDR2: MNHEY and SMNVEV (reference sequence).

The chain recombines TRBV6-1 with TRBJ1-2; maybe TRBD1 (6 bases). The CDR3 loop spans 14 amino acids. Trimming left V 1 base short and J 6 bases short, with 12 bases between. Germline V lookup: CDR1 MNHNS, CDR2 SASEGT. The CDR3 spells CASSEGGGADGYTF. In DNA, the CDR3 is TGTGCCAGCAGTGAAGGAGGGGGGGCAGATGGCTACACCTTC.

The chain's CDR3 is CASSQRRSYEQYF. Written as DNA, the CDR3 is TGTGCCAGCAGCCAGCGTCGGTCCTACGAGCAGTACTTC. V is TRBV6-2 or TRBV6-3 and J is TRBJ2-7, with unresolved D. V was trimmed by 6 bases and J by 1 base, leaving 10 bases between them. From germline, CDR1 is MNHEY and CDR2 SVGEGT. The CDR3 length is 13 residues.

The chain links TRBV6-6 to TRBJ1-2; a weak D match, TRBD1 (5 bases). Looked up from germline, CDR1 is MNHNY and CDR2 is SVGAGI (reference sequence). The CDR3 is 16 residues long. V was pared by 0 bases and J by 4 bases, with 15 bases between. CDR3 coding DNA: TGTGCCAGCAGTTACTCGTCAACAGGCTCCCTCTATGGCTACACCTTC. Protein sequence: CASSYSSTGSLYGYTF.

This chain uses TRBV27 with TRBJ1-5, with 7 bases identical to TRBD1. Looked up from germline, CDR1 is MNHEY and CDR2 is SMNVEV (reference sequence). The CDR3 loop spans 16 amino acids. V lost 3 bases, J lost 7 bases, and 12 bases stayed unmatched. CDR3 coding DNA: TGTGCCAGCAGTTTCCAAAACCCGGGACAGTCCCAGCCCCAGCATTTT. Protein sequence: CASSFQNPGQSQPQHF.

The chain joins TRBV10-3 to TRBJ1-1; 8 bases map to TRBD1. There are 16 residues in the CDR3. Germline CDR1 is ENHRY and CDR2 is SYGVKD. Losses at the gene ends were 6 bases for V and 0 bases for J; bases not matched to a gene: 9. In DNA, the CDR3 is TGTGCCATCAGGTCGGACAGGGCCGCCTTGAACACTGAAGCTTTCTTT. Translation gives CAIRSDRAALNTEAFF.

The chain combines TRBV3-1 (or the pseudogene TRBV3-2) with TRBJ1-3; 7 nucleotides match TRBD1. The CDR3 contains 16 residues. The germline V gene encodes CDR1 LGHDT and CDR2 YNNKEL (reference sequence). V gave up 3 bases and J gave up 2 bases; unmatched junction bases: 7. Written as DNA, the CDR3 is TGTGCCAGCAGCCACCCCGTTAGGGGGCCTGGAAACACCATATATTTT. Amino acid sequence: CASSHPVRGPGNTIYF.

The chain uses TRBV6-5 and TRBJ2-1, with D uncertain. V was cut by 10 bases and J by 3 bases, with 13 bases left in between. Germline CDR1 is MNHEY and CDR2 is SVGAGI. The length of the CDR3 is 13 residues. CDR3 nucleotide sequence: TGTGCCACCGAATTAAGCCTCTACAATGAGCAGTTCTTC. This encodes CATELSLYNEQFF.